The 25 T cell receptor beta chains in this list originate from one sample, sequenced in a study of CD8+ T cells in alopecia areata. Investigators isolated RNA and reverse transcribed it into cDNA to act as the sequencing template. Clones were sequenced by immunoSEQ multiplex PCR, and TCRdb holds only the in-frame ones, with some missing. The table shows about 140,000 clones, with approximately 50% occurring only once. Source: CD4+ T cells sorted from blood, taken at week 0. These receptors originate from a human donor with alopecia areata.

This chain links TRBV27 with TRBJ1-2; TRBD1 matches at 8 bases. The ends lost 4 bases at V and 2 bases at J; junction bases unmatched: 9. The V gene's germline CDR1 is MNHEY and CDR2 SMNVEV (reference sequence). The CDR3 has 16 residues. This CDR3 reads CASSSGTGPTNYGYTF. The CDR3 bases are TGTGCCAGCAGTTCCGGGACAGGCCCAACCAACTATGGCTACACCTTC.

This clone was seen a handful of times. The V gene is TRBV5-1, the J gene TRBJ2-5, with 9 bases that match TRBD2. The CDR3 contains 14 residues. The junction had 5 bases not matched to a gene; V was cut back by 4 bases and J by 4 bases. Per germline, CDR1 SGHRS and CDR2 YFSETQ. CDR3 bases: TGCGCCAGCAGCCCCGGGACTAGCCCAGAGACCCAGTACTTC. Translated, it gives CASSPGTSPETQYF. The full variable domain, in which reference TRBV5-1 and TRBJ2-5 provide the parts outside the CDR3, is KAGVTQTPRYLIKTRGQQVTLSCSPISGHRSVSWYQQTPGQGLQFLFEYFSETQRNKGNFPGRFSGRQFSNSRSEMNVSTLELGDSALYLCASSPGTSPETQYFGPGTRLLVL.

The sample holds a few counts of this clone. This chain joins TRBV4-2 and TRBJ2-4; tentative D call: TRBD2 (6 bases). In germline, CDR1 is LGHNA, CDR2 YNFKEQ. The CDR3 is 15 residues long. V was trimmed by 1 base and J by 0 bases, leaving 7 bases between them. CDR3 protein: CASSQVGGAKNIQYF. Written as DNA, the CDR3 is TGTGCCAGCAGCCAAGTCGGGGGAGCCAAAAACATTCAGTACTTC.

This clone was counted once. In DNA, the CDR3 is TGCGCCAGCAGTCAAGGGGACAGGGGGAATGAGCAGTTCTTC. Its protein product is CASSQGDRGNEQFF. The rearrangement links TRBV23-1 to TRBJ2-1, with 11 bases that match TRBD1. TRBV23-1 is marked as an open reading frame, function uncertain. CDR3 length: 14 amino acids. V dropped 2 bases and J dropped 7; count of bases not matched to a gene: 1.

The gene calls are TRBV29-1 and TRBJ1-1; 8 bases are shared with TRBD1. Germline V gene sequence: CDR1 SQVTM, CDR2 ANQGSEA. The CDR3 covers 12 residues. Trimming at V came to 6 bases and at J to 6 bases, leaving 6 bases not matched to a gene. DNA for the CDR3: TGCAGCGTCCGACAGGGGAGGGCTGAAGCTTTCTTT. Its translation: CSVRQGRAEAFF.

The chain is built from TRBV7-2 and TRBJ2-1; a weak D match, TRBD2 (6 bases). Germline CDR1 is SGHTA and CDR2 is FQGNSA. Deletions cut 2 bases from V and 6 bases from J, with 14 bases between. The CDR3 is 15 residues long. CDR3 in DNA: TGTGCCAGCAGCTTATTGGGCGGGACCCCCAATGAGCAGTTCTTC. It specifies CASSLLGGTPNEQFF.

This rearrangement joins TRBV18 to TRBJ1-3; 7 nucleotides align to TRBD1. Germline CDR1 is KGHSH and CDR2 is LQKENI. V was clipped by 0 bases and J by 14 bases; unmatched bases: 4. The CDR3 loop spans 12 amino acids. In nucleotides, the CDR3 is TGTGCCAGCTCACCACCGGGACAGCAAGTATATTTT. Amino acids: CASSPPGQQVYF.

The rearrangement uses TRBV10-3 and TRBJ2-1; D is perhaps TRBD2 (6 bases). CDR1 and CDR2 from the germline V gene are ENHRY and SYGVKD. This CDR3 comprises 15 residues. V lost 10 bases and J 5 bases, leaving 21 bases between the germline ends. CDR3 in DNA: TGTGCCAGCGGCGGCGGGGACTTAAAGAACAATGAGCAGTTCTTC. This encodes CASGGGDLKNNEQFF.

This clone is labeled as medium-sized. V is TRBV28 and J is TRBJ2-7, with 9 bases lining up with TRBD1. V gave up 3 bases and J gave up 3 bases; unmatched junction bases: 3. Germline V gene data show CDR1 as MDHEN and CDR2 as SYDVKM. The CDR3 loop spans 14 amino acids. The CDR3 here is CASSLGQGNYEQYF. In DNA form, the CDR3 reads TGTGCCAGCAGTTTGGGACAGGGTAACTACGAGCAGTACTTC. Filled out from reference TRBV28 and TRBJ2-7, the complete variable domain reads DVKVTQSSRYLVKRTGEKVFLECVQDMDHENMFWYRQDPGLGLRLIYFSYDVKMKEKGDIPEGYSVSREKKERFSLILESASTNQTSMYLCASSLGQGNYEQYFGPGTRLTVT.

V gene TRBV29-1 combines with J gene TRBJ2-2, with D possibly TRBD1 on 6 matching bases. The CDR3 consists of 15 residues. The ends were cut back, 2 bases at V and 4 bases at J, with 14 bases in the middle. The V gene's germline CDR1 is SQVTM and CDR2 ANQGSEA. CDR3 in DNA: TGCAGCGTTGAAAGGGCCCGAGGGGGCACCGGGGAGCTGTTTTTT. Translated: CSVERARGGTGELFF.

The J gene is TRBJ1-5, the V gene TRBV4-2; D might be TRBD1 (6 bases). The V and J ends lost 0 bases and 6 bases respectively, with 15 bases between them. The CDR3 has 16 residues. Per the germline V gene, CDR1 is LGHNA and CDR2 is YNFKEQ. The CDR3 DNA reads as TGTGCCAGCAGCCAAGATTCGGGGGCTCTGGGTCAGCCCCAGCATTTT. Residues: CASSQDSGALGQPQHF.

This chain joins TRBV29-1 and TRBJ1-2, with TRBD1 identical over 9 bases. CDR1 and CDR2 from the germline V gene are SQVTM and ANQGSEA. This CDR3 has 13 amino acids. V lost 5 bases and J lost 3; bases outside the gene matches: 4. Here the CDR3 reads CSVLTGGDYGYTF. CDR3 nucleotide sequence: TGCAGCGTTCTGACAGGGGGGGACTATGGCTACACCTTC.

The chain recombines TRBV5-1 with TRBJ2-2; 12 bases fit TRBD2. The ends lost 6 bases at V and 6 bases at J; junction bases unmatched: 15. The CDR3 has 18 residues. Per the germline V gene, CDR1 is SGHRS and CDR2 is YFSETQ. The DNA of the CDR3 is TGCGCCAGCACCCCTAGGACTAGCGGGATAACCGGCGCCGGGGAGCTGTTTTTT. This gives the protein CASTPRTSGITGAGELFF.

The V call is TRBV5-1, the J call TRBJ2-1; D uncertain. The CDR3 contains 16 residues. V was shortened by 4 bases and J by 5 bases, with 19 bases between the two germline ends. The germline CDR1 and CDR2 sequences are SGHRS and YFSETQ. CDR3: CASSPGVVPSNNEQFF. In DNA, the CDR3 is TGCGCCAGCAGCCCGGGCGTAGTCCCATCCAACAATGAGCAGTTCTTC.

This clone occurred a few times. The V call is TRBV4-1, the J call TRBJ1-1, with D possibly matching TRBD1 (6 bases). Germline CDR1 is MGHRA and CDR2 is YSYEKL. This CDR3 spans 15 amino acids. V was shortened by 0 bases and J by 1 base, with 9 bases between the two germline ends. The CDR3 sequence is CASSQDGGPNTEAFF. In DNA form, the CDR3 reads TGCGCCAGCAGCCAAGATGGGGGGCCGAACACTGAAGCTTTCTTT.

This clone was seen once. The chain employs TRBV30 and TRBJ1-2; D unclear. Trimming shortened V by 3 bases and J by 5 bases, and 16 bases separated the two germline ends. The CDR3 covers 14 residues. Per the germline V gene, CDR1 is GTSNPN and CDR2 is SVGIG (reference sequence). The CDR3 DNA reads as TGTGCCTGGAGCCCGGTGTCTAGAAATTATGGCTACACCTTC. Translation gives CAWSPVSRNYGYTF. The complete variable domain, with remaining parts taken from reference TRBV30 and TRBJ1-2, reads SQTIHQWPATLVQPVGSPLSLECTVEGTSNPNLYWYRQAAGRGLQLLFYSVGIGQISSEVPQNLSASRPQDRQFILSSKKLLLSDSGFYLCAWSPVSRNYGYTFGSGTRLTVV.

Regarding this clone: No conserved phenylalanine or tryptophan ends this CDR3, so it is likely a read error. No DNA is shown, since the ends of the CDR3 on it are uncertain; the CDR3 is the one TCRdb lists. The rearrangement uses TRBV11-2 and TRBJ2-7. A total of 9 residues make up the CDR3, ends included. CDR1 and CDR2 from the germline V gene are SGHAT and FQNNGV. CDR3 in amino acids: CASSLVWGI.

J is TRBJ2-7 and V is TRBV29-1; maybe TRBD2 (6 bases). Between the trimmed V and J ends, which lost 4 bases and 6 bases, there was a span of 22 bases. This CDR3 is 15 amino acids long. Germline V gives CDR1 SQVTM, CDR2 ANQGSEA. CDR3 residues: CSVGGLRGGTSEQYF. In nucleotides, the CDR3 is TGCAGCGTTGGAGGGTTACGGGGCGGGACCTCCGAGCAGTACTTC.

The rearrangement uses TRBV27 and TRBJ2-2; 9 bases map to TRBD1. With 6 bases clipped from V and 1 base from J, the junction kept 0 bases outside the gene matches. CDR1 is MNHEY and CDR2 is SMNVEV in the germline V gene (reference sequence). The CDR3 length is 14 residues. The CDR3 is CASRTGGNTGELFF. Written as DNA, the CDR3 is TGTGCCAGCAGGACAGGGGGGAACACCGGGGAGCTGTTTTTT.

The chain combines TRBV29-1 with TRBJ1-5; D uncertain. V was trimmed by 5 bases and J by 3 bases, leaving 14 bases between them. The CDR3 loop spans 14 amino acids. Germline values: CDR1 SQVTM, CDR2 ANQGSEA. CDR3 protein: CSVSSSNYNQPQHF. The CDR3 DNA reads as TGCAGCGTTTCCAGCTCTAATTACAATCAGCCCCAGCATTTT. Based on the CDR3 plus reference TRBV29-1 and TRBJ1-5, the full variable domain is SAVISQKPSRDICQRGTSLTIQCQVDSQVTMMFWYRQQPGQSLTLIATANQGSEATYESGFVIDKFPISRPNLTFSTLTVSNMSPEDSSIYLCSVSSSNYNQPQHFGDGTRLSIL.

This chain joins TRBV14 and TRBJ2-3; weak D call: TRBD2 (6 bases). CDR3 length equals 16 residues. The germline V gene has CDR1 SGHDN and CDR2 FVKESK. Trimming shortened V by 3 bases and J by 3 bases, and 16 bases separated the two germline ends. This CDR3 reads CASSQDAGLGTDTQYF. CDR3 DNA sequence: TGTGCCAGCAGCCAGGATGCGGGACTTGGGACAGATACGCAGTATTTT. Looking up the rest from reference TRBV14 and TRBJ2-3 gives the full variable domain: EAGVTQFPSHSVIEKGQTVTLRCDPISGHDNLYWYRRVMGKEIKFLLHFVKESKQDESGMPNNRFLAERTGGTYSTLKVQPAELEDSGVYFCASSQDAGLGTDTQYFGPGTRLTVL.

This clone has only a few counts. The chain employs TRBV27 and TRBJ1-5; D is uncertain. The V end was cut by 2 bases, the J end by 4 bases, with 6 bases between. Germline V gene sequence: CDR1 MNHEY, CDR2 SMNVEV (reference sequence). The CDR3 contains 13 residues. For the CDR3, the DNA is TGTGCCAGCAGTTTAAGAGGTAATCAGCCCCAGCATTTT. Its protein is CASSLRGNQPQHF.

This CDR3 reads CASSPLLDTQYF. CDR3 coding DNA: TGTGCCAGCAGCCCCCTTTTGGATACGCAGTATTTT. This sequence joins TRBV7-9 and TRBJ2-3; no reliable D call. V shed 5 bases and J shed 6 bases, with 9 bases lying between them. Germline lookup yields CDR1 SEHNR and CDR2 FQNEAQ (reference sequence). The CDR3 sequence is 12 residues long.

The CDR3 spells CASSQGGRPYQETQYF. CDR3 nucleotide sequence: TGCGCCAGCAGCCAAGGGGGCCGACCGTACCAAGAGACCCAGTACTTC. V usage is TRBV4-1 and J usage is TRBJ2-5, with D possibly matching TRBD1 (5 bases). Germline values: CDR1 MGHRA, CDR2 YSYEKL. Between the trimmed V and J ends, which lost 1 base and 0 bases, there was a span of 12 bases. This CDR3 is 16 amino acids long.

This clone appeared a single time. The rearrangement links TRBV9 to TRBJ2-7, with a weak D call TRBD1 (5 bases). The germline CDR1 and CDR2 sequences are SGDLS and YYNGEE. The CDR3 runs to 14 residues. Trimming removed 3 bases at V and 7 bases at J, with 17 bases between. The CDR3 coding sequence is TGTGCCAGCAGCGCCGGCCAGGGTTTTGGGGAGCAGTACTTC. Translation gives CASSAGQGFGEQYF.